This T cell receptor beta chain stems from a study of blood T cell repertoires in COVID-19. At the level of the study: T cells, B-cell-depleted T cells, or PBMCs provided the cDNA or gDNA that served as material.

In the authors' methods: Reference gene primer amplification gave estimated nucleated cell counts. Using immunoSEQ multiplex PCR, the repertoire was profiled, and TCRdb retains in-frame clones only, with some absent. That table supplies the V and J calls and clone size; D and trimming were determined from the DNA. The sample records hundreds of thousands of clones, less than 90% being singletons. Researchers sorted participants into cohorts using their self-reported clinical history. Sequencing was performed on PBMCs or T cells enriched from blood (not recorded which). The receptor was derived from a young woman who had recovered from COVID-19.

CDR3 coding DNA: TGTGCCAGCAGCTTAGAGGTCAGCGATCAGCCCCAGCATTTT. It translates to CASSLEVSDQPQHF. The chain is built from TRBV7-6 and TRBJ1-5; D unresolved. This CDR3 has 14 amino acids. Looked up from germline, CDR1 is SGHVS and CDR2 is FNYEAQ. Trimming left V 1 base short and J 5 bases short, with 9 bases between.